This T cell receptor beta chain derives from a study of regulatory dendritic cells for organ transplantation. Sorted subsets were CFSE-labeled and cultured approximately 5 days with allogeneic dendritic cells. Study-level results: Memory T cells were less diverse than naive, with memory CD8+ most oligoclonal.

Assay used: immunoSEQ multiplex PCR; TCRdb lists only in-frame clones, some missing. The table records under 12,000 clones, roughly four fifths of them present only once. V was pared by 4 bases and J by 2 bases, with 11 bases between. This CDR3 region has 14 residues. CDR1 and CDR2 (germline): SNHLY, FYNNEI. On this clone itself: Antigen specificity is unknown.

The sequencing input was memory CD4+ T cells from blood cultured with regulatory dendritic cells. Subset described: CD45RO+ memory T cells. This receptor was taken from a human donor in good health. This sequence joins TRBV2 and TRBJ1-1; D not resolved. The CDR3 bases are TGTGCCAGCAGTGGGCCGTCAGATAACACTGAAGCTTTCTTT. Translating it yields CASSGPSDNTEAFF.